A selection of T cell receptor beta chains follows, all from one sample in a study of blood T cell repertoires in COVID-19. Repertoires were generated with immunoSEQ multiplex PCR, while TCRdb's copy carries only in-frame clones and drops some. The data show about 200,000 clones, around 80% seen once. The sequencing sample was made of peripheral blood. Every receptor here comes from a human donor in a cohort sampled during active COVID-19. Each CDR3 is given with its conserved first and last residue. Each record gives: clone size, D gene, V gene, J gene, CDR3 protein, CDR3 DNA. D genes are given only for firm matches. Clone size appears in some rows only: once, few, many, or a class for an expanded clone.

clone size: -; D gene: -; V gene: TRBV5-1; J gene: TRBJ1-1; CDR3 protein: CASSLRQALRGTEAFF; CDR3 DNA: TGCGCCAGCAGCTTAAGACAGGCGTTAAGGGGGACTGAAGCTTTCTTT
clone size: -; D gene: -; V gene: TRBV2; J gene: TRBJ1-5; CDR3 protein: CASSEGQGINQPQHF; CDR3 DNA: TGTGCCAGCAGTGAGGGCCAGGGAATAAATCAGCCCCAGCATTTT
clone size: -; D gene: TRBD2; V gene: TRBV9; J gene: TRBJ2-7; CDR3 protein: CASSVTSGRDEQYF; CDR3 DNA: TGTGCCAGCAGCGTGACTAGCGGGAGGGACGAGCAGTACTTC
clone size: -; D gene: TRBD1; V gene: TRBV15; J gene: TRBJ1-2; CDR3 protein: CATSTGGAYGYTF; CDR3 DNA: TGTGCCACCAGCACAGGGGGCGCCTACGGCTACACCTTC
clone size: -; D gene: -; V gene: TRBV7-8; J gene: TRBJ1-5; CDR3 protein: CASSLGQGGQPQHF; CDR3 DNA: TGTGCCAGCAGCTTAGGTCAGGGCGGCCAGCCCCAGCATTTT
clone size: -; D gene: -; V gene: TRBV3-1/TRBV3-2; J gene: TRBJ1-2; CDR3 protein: CASSQDLQGNYGYTF; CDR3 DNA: TGTGCCAGCAGCCAAGATCTCCAGGGGAACTATGGCTACACCTTC
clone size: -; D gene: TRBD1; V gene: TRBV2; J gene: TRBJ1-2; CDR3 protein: CASSVRQGTNYGYTF; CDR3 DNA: TGTGCCAGCAGTGTCAGACAGGGGACTAACTATGGCTACACCTTC
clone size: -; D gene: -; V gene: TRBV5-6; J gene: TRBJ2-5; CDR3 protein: CASSLRTSWGTQYF; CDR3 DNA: TGTGCCAGCAGCTTACGGACTTCCTGGGGGACCCAGTACTTC
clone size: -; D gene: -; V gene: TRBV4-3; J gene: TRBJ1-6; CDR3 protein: CASSQEGGLNSPLHF; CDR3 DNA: TGCGCCAGCAGCCAAGAAGGGGGTCTTAATTCACCCCTCCACTTT
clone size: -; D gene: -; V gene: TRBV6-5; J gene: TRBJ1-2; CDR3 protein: CASRLSQGGYTF; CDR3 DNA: TGTGCCAGCAGACTCTCCCAGGGAGGCTACACCTTC
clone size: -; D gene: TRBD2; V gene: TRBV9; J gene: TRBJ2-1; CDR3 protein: CASSASHTTSGRYHEQFF; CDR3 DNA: TGTGCCAGCAGCGCAAGCCACACGACTAGCGGGAGGTACCATGAGCAGTTCTTC
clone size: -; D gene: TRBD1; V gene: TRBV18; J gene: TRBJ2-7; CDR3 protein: CASSPLQGAEQYF; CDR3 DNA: TGTGCCAGCTCACCATTACAGGGGGCCGAGCAGTACTTC
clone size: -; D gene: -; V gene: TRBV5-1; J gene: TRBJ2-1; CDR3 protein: CASSLAGGQRAPPEQFF; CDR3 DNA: TGCGCCAGCAGCTTGGCCGGTGGCCAGCGGGCCCCGCCCGAGCAGTTCTTC
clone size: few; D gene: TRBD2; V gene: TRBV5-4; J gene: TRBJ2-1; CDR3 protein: CASRRVRDYIVDEQFF; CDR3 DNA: TGTGCCAGCAGAAGGGTGAGGGACTACATCGTTGATGAGCAGTTCTTC
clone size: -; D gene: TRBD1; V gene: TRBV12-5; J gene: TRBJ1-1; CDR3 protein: CASGVDREAFF; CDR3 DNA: TGTGCTAGTGGTGTGGACAGGGAAGCTTTCTTT
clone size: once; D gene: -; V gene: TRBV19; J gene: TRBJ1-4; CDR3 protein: CASRRTRGEKLFF; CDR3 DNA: TGTGCCAGTAGAAGGACTAGGGGTGAAAAACTGTTTTTT
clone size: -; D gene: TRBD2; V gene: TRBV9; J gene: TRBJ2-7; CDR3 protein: CASSVGGSAEQYF; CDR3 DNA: TGTGCCAGCAGCGTAGGCGGGAGTGCCGAGCAGTACTTC
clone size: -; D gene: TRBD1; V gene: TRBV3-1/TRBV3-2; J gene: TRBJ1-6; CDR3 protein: CASSQAGTADNSPLHF; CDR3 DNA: TGTGCCAGCAGCCAAGCGGGGACAGCAGATAATTCACCCCTCCACTTT